This section outlines one T cell receptor beta chain sequence together with its context. Its antigen is currently unknown. This record comes from a study of vaccination and CD4 T cells after COVID-19. Cultured CD4+ T cell DNA was sequenced using the Oncomine TCR Beta short-read assay. TCRdb independently ran MiXCR on the PCR reads; one entry per CDR3 protein. The repertoire holds 15,000 or so distinct CDR3 sequences, with roughly 36% as singletons. Trimming stripped 1 base from V and 2 bases from J, with 14 bases between. The V gene's germline CDR1 is MNHNS and CDR2 SASEGT. The CDR3 is 16 residues long. Treatment indicated: roughly nine-day PBMC culture with coronavirus spike peptide pools or control peptides (ViraFEST assay). Peptide-pool expansion of antigen-specific T cells preceded TCR sequencing in ViraFEST. The culture of some 2.1 million PBMCs per well included approximately 10 IU/ml IL-2 and about 11 ug/ml peptide pools.

The chain joins TRBV6-1 to TRBJ1-1; a possible D gene is TRBD1 (5 bases). The receptor was derived from a human donor with COVID-19. Material for sequencing was cultured CD4+ T cells from blood. The CDR3 coding sequence is TGTGCCAGCAGTGAAGACGGCGGGGCCCTAAACACTGAAGCTTTCTTT. It yields the protein CASSEDGGALNTEAFF.